The clone carrying this T cell receptor beta chain was observed once. The antigen remains unidentified. This sample is drawn from a study of T cells in Graves' hyperthyroidism and ophthalmopathy. Amplified TCR beta CDR3 regions came from RNA transcripts. A first-round RT-PCR of the TCR CDR3 used the HTBI primer set. TCRdb called the multiplex PCR reads again in MiXCR, with one record for every CDR3 protein. The sample lists 450,000 to 700,000 distinct CDR3 sequences, around 46% occurring once. Trimming shortened V by 5 bases and J by 1 base, and 18 bases separated the two germline ends. This CDR3 is 16 amino acids long. Looked up from germline, CDR1 is SGHVS and CDR2 is FQNEAQ. Study-level points and caveats: Ophthalmopathy could be told apart from stable hyperthyroidism with a 13 V-J model.

Sequenced: peripheral blood or thyroid tissue (not recorded which). The chain combines TRBV7-8 with TRBJ2-7, with D hard to call. The clonotype comes from an adult woman with Graves' disease, either hyperthyroidism or ophthalmopathy (not recorded which). The CDR3 is CASSTKTDPPSYEQYF. CDR3 bases: TGTGCCAGCAGCACGAAGACGGACCCACCGTCCTACGAGCAGTACTTC.